Listed here is a single TCR beta chain. Additional DNA sequences in this sample encode the identical CDR3. This record belongs to a study of cytomegalovirus exposure and HLA in healthy donors. Study in general: The study's early data release held some 85 million unique TCRs from HLA-typed donors.

CDR3 size: 14 residues. CDR1 LNHNV and CDR2 YYDKDF come from the germline V gene (reference sequence). V was pared by 6 bases and J by 1 base, with 2 bases of the junction left unmatched. The PCR contained 60 Vbeta and 13 Jbeta primers. Some clones are missing from TCRdb's copy, which holds only in-frame ones; the method was immunoSEQ multiplex PCR. The table has roughly 150,000 clones, about three fifths seen once. The chain links TRBV15 to TRBJ1-2; 10 bases are shared with TRBD1. This sequence originates from a woman younger than 45 in good health and CMV-seropositive. Sample: PBMCs. For the CDR3, the DNA is TGTGCCACCAGTAGGGACAGGGGTAACTATGGCTACACCTTC. Its translation is CATSRDRGNYGYTF.